The 32 T cell receptor beta chains below come from one sample, sequenced in a study of T cells in Graves' hyperthyroidism and ophthalmopathy. Amplification yielded TCR beta CDR3 regions, with RNA transcripts as the source. A set of HTBI primers served as the primers for a first-round RT-PCR of the TCR CDR3. TCRdb re-derived calls from the multiplex PCR reads in MiXCR, one entry per CDR3 protein. The sample contains 250,000 to 300,000 distinct CDR3 sequences, roughly an eighth of which appear only once. The source material was blood. The receptors derive from a woman in her 40s with Graves' hyperthyroidism.

The sample holds many counts of this clonotype. The V and J genes are TRBV6-1 and TRBJ2-1; 11 bases fit TRBD2. From germline, CDR1 is MNHNS and CDR2 SASEGT. The CDR3 contains 17 residues. After removal of 5 bases from V and 1 base from J, the junction contained 7 bases not matched to a gene. CDR3 DNA sequence: TGTGCCAGCAGTCTTAGCGGGAGGGCTTGGTCCTACAATGAGCAGTTCTTC. Its protein is CASSLSGRAWSYNEQFF.

This clonotype showed up many times. V is TRBV2 and J is TRBJ1-4, with no clear D. The CDR3 loop spans 13 amino acids. The germline V gene has CDR1 SNHLY and CDR2 FYNNEI. Trimming cost V 7 bases and J 5 bases, with 11 bases left between them. The CDR3 DNA reads TGTGCCAGCAAGTGGAGTCGAAATGAAAAACTGTTTTTT. Its translation: CASKWSRNEKLFF.

This clonotype was seen at least ten times. The chain couples TRBV2 to TRBJ2-3; a possible D gene is TRBD2 (5 bases). Germline V gene sequence: CDR1 SNHLY, CDR2 FYNNEI. This CDR3 has 17 residues. Trimming left V 5 bases short and J 0 bases short, with 18 bases between. The CDR3 DNA reads as TGTGCCAGCAGTCTTCTATCAATAGCGACTAGCACAGATACGCAGTATTTT. Encoded protein: CASSLLSIATSTDTQYF.

There are many counts of this clonotype. V usage is TRBV24-1 and J usage is TRBJ1-5; D is possibly TRBD1 (6 bases). The CDR3 is made up of 14 amino acids. With 4 bases removed from V and 6 bases from J, the gap between germline ends came to 12 bases. Germline V lookup: CDR1 KGHDR, CDR2 SFDVKD. CDR3 nucleotide sequence: TGTGCCACCAGTGACCCAGGGGTAAGTCAGCCCCAGCATTTT. Protein product: CATSDPGVSQPQHF.

This clonotype was seen repeatedly, ten times or more. The chain couples TRBV19 to TRBJ1-5, with TRBD1 as a possible D gene (6 bases). Germline CDR1 reads LNHDA; CDR2 reads SQIVND (reference sequence). The germline V and J ends were trimmed by 3 bases and 8 bases, with 17 bases remaining between them. The CDR3 has 15 amino acids. CDR3 in DNA: TGTGCCAGTAGTATTTTTAGACAGGAGGGGAAGCCCCAGCATTTT. Amino acids: CASSIFRQEGKPQHF.

This clonotype showed up just a few times. V and J are TRBV11-2 and TRBJ2-2; D is unclear. Trimming removed 2 bases at V and 6 bases at J, with 13 bases between. The CDR3 is 15 residues long. Germline assignment: CDR1 SGHAT and CDR2 FQNNGV. The CDR3 protein is CASSLRVGQAGELFF. CDR3 sequence (DNA): TGTGCCAGCAGCTTAAGGGTTGGGCAGGCCGGGGAGCTGTTTTTT.

This chain links TRBV7-9 with TRBJ2-1; a possible D gene is TRBD2 (5 bases). V gave up 3 bases and J gave up 2 bases, with 11 bases separating them. The length of the CDR3 is 15 residues. Germline CDR1 is SEHNR and CDR2 is FQNEAQ (reference sequence). The CDR3 here is CASSFGGRPYNEQFF. CDR3 DNA sequence: TGTGCCAGCAGCTTCGGAGGCAGGCCCTACAATGAGCAGTTCTTC.

This clonotype was seen many times. V usage is TRBV28 and J usage is TRBJ2-7; possibly TRBD2 for D (6 bases). Germline V CDR1 and CDR2: MDHEN, SYDVKM. This CDR3 is built from 12 residues. CDR3 bases: TGTGCGTCAGGCGGGAAGGGGTACGAGCAGTACTTC. Encoded protein: CASGGKGYEQYF.

Points on this clonotype: A much larger clonotype is one base distant, so this may be a read error. The chain recombines TRBV5-1 with TRBJ2-5, with 7 bases aligning to TRBD1. The CDR3 is 14 amino acids. Unmatched junction bases numbered 6, after V lost 0 bases and J lost 7 bases. Germline V gene lookup returns CDR1 SGHRS and CDR2 YFSETQ. CDR3 coding DNA: TGCGCCAGCAGCTTGGCCCTTGACAGGGTGACCCAGTACTTC. Translating it yields CASSLALDRVTQYF.

This clonotype has a handful of counts. The chain links TRBV5-1 to TRBJ2-1; 12 bases map to TRBD1. Germline trimming cut 3 bases from V and 9 bases from J; bases unmatched to any gene: 7. From germline, CDR1 is SGHRS and CDR2 YFSETQ. The CDR3 runs 15 residues. The CDR3, as DNA: TGCGCCAGCAGCTGGGGGACAGGGGGCTATAGTGAGCAGTTCTTC. It is translated as CASSWGTGGYSEQFF.

V usage is TRBV7-9 and J usage is TRBJ2-2; 7 nucleotides match TRBD1. Looked up from germline, CDR1 is SEHNR and CDR2 is FQNEAQ (reference sequence). There are 16 residues in the CDR3. The CDR3 DNA reads as TGTGTCGTCCACCGGGACAGCTTTTCCAGTCCCGGGGAGCTGTTTTTT. Translated: CVVHRDSFSSPGELFF.

A note on this clonotype: A clone one base away is much larger, so this may be a read error. The rearrangement uses TRBV2 and TRBJ2-5; 7 bases match TRBD1. Germline assignment: CDR1 SNHLY and CDR2 FYNNEI. The length of the CDR3 is 12 residues. V was pared by 6 bases and J by 2 bases, with 0 bases of the junction left unmatched. This CDR3 is CASRTGQETQYF. The CDR3 DNA reads as TGTGCCAGCAGGACAGGGCAAGAGACCCAGTACTTC.

This clonotype was counted at least ten times. The chain carries TRBV6-1 and TRBJ1-1, with D perhaps matching TRBD1 (5 bases). Germline V gene sequence: CDR1 MNHNS, CDR2 SASEGT. The CDR3 has 14 amino acids. V lost 7 bases, J lost 5 bases, and 17 bases lay in between. CDR3 DNA sequence: TGTGCCAGCAACCTCGGGGGGGGGGAAACTGAAGCTTTCTTT. It codes for CASNLGGGETEAFF.

This clonotype was observed a handful of times. The genes are TRBV14 and TRBJ2-1, with 7 bases identical to TRBD2. Trimming cost V 4 bases and J 11 bases; bases outside gene matches: 8. CDR1 and CDR2 from the germline V gene are SGHDN and FVKESK. The CDR3 is 13 residues long. The DNA of the CDR3 is TGTGCCAGCAGCCGCGGCGGGAGTCTCCAGCAGTTCTTC. Amino acid sequence: CASSRGGSLQQFF. Combining the CDR3 with reference TRBV14 and TRBJ2-1 gives the whole variable domain EAGVTQFPSHSVIEKGQTVTLRCDPISGHDNLYWYRRVMGKEIKFLLHFVKESKQDESGMPNNRFLAERTGGTYSTLKVQPAELEDSGVYFCASSRGGSLQQFFGPGTRLTVL.

V gene TRBV18 combines with J gene TRBJ2-1; 14 nucleotides agree with TRBD2. The J segment lost 9 bases and the V segment lost 5 bases, leaving 9 bases of the junction unmatched. CDR1 and CDR2 from the germline V gene are KGHSH and LQKENI. The CDR3 is 16 residues long. The CDR3 reads CASSSPGLAGVGEQFF. In DNA, the CDR3 is TGTGCCAGCTCATCTCCGGGACTAGCGGGAGTGGGTGAGCAGTTCTTC. The entire variable domain, with the rest obtained from reference TRBV18 and TRBJ2-1, is as follows: NAGVMQNPRHLVRRRGQEARLRCSPMKGHSHVYWYRQLPEEGLKFMVYLQKENIIDESGMPKERFSAEFPKEGPSILRIQQVVRGDSAAYFCASSSPGLAGVGEQFFGPGTRLTVL.

This clonotype was recorded many times. The chain employs TRBV5-6 and TRBJ1-2; D not resolved. CDR3 size: 14 residues. Germline V CDR1 and CDR2: SGHDT, YYEEEE. V was pared by 0 bases and J by 6 bases, with 12 bases between. The CDR3 coding sequence is TGTGCCAGCAGCTTGGCCTTAGGGATAAATGGCTACACCTTC. Translated: CASSLALGINGYTF.

This clonotype was seen many times. The V call is TRBV12-3 or TRBV12-4, the J call TRBJ2-1; TRBD2 aligns across 7 bases. With 1 base clipped from V and 1 base from J, the junction kept 1 base outside the gene matches. The CDR3 loop spans 15 amino acids. Written as DNA, the CDR3 is TGTGCCAGCAGTTTAGGAGCGGGGTCCTACAATGAGCAGTTCTTC. It is translated as CASSLGAGSYNEQFF.

This clonotype was detected ten times or more. The V and J genes are TRBV6-1 and TRBJ1-5; D not resolved. The CDR3 runs to 14 residues. The germline V and J ends were trimmed by 7 bases and 0 bases, with 10 bases remaining between them. In germline, CDR1 is MNHNS, CDR2 SASEGT. The CDR3 region has the DNA TGTGCCAGCACCCGGACCAGTAGCAATCAGCCCCAGCATTTT. This gives the protein CASTRTSSNQPQHF.

In this sample, this clonotype turned up many times. V is TRBV6-1 and J is TRBJ1-3; a weak D match, TRBD1 (6 bases). The CDR3 spans 13 residues. From germline, CDR1 is MNHNS and CDR2 SASEGT. Trimming cost V 7 bases and J 4 bases, with 11 bases left between them. CDR3: CASMDSRGNTIYF. The CDR3 coding sequence is TGTGCCAGCATGGACAGCAGGGGAAACACCATATATTTT.

The chain uses TRBV19 and TRBJ1-5; 7 nucleotides match TRBD1. CDR1 and CDR2 (germline): LNHDA, SQIVND (reference sequence). The CDR3 sequence is 13 residues long. V lost 8 bases and J lost 6; bases outside the gene matches: 7. The CDR3 sequence is CASLTGASQPQHF. The CDR3 DNA reads as TGTGCCAGTCTCACAGGGGCGAGTCAGCCCCAGCATTTT.

In its sample, this clonotype was seen many times. The rearrangement uses TRBV19 and TRBJ1-1; 9 positions match TRBD1. This CDR3 is 15 amino acids long. In germline, CDR1 is LNHDA, CDR2 SQIVND (reference sequence). The ends lost 4 bases at V and 0 bases at J; junction bases unmatched: 3. As DNA, the CDR3 is TGTGCCAGTAGTAACAGGGGGCCGATGAACACTGAAGCTTTCTTT. Translating gives CASSNRGPMNTEAFF.

As regards this clonotype: A single base separates this from a much larger clone, so it may be a read error. This chain links TRBV27 with TRBJ2-7, with 14 positions matching TRBD2. The CDR3 consists of 16 residues. Germline lookup yields CDR1 MNHEY and CDR2 SMNVEV (reference sequence). J was trimmed by 7 bases and V by 4 bases; bases with no gene match: 9. The CDR3 sequence is CASSSLTSGRVTEQYF. CDR3 coding DNA: TGTGCCAGCAGTTCTCTGACTAGCGGGAGGGTTACTGAGCAGTACTTC.

This clonotype came up many times. V is TRBV20-1 and J is TRBJ2-7; maybe TRBD2 (6 bases). The germline gives CDR1 DFQATT, CDR2 SNEGSKA (reference sequence). The CDR3 is 15 residues long. Deletions cut 3 bases from V and 0 bases from J, with 15 bases between. The CDR3 here is CSARPGGSSSYEQYF. CDR3 sequence (DNA): TGCAGTGCTAGGCCCGGAGGGTCCAGCTCCTACGAGCAGTACTTC.

This clonotype was observed a few times. The gene calls are TRBV30 and TRBJ2-3; 8 nucleotides agree with TRBD1. The CDR3 runs to 14 residues. Trimming cost V 4 bases and J 2 bases; bases outside gene matches: 5. The germline gives CDR1 GTSNPN, CDR2 SVGIG (reference sequence). The CDR3 DNA follows: TGTGCCTGGACGGACAGGGCCAACACAGATACGCAGTATTTT. Translating it yields CAWTDRANTDTQYF.

V is TRBV4-1 and J is TRBJ2-7, with D perhaps matching TRBD2 (5 bases). Trimming stripped 0 bases from V and 6 bases from J, with 15 bases between. CDR1 is MGHRA, CDR2 YSYEKL, per germline. The CDR3 has 15 residues. CDR3 sequence (DNA): TGCGCCAGCAGCCAAGACCCCTCATTCGGGGTCGAGCAGTACTTC. Protein: CASSQDPSFGVEQYF.

This chain joins TRBV7-9 and TRBJ2-5, with D maybe TRBD2 (5 bases). This CDR3 is 14 amino acids long. V was shortened by 7 bases and J by 1 base, with 13 bases between the two germline ends. From germline, CDR1 is SEHNR and CDR2 FQNEAQ (reference sequence). The CDR3 region has the DNA TGTGCCAGCACCGCCCCGAGGGCCCAAGAGACCCAGTACTTC. It specifies CASTAPRAQETQYF.

This clonotype has a count of ten or more. This chain joins TRBV27 and TRBJ1-5; D might be TRBD1 (6 bases). In germline, CDR1 is MNHEY, CDR2 SMNVEV (reference sequence). Trimming cost V 3 bases and J 0 bases, with 12 bases left between them. The length of the CDR3 is 16 residues. CDR3 bases: TGTGCCAGCAGTTTCGGACAGATCAATAGCAATCAGCCCCAGCATTTT. Translation gives CASSFGQINSNQPQHF.

The chain carries TRBV14 and TRBJ1-2, with 8 bases lining up with TRBD1. The trim removed 0 bases at V and 6 bases at J, leaving 0 bases unmatched. Germline V lookup: CDR1 SGHDN, CDR2 FVKESK. The CDR3 has 13 residues. This CDR3 reads CASSQETGDGYTF. The DNA for the CDR3 is TGTGCCAGCAGCCAAGAGACAGGGGATGGCTACACCTTC. Full variable domain (rest looked up from reference TRBV14 and TRBJ1-2): EAGVTQFPSHSVIEKGQTVTLRCDPISGHDNLYWYRRVMGKEIKFLLHFVKESKQDESGMPNNRFLAERTGGTYSTLKVQPAELEDSGVYFCASSQETGDGYTFGSGTRLTVV.

In this sample, this clonotype turned up a few times. The rearrangement joins TRBV29-1 to TRBJ1-2, with no clear D. The V end was cut by 0 bases, the J end by 6 bases, with 14 bases between. The CDR3 contains 14 residues. Germline V gene lookup returns CDR1 SQVTM and CDR2 ANQGSEA. DNA for the CDR3: TGCAGCGTTGAAGACTGGAGTAATGGAGATGGCTACACCTTC. The encoded protein is CSVEDWSNGDGYTF. The full variable domain, its missing parts supplied by reference TRBV29-1 and TRBJ1-2, is SAVISQKPSRDICQRGTSLTIQCQVDSQVTMMFWYRQQPGQSLTLIATANQGSEATYESGFVIDKFPISRPNLTFSTLTVSNMSPEDSSIYLCSVEDWSNGDGYTFGSGTRLTVV.

This clonotype was observed many times. The chain employs TRBV2 and TRBJ1-5; 10 nucleotides agree with TRBD1. CDR3 length equals 22 residues. CDR1 and CDR2 from the germline V gene are SNHLY and FYNNEI. Unmatched junction bases numbered 22, after V lost 0 bases and J lost 5 bases. The CDR3 protein is CASSEARDRGIPPRLIYQPQHF. The CDR3 DNA reads TGTGCCAGCAGTGAAGCGAGGGACAGGGGAATCCCCCCCCGCTTAATTTATCAGCCCCAGCATTTT.

The table lists this clonotype with many counts. The chain employs TRBV11-3 and TRBJ1-1; 8 bases line up with TRBD1. CDR1 SGHNT and CDR2 YENEEA come from the germline V gene. With 5 bases clipped from V and 5 bases from J, the junction kept 16 bases outside the gene matches. The CDR3 runs 17 residues. Here the CDR3 DNA reads TGTGCCAGCAGCCAACTAACCGCAGGGGGCCCGGAGACTGAAGCTTTCTTT. As protein: CASSQLTAGGPETEAFF. The entire variable domain, with the rest obtained from reference TRBV11-3 and TRBJ1-1, is as follows: EAGVVQSPRYKIIEKKQPVAFWCNPISGHNTLYWYLQNLGQGPELLIRYENEEAVDDSQLPKDRFSAERLKGVDSTLKIQPAELGDSAVYLCASSQLTAGGPETEAFFGQGTRLTVV.

This chain uses TRBV20-1 with TRBJ2-2; a possible D gene is TRBD2 (6 bases). Per germline, CDR1 DFQATT and CDR2 SNEGSKA (reference sequence). Trimming pared 3 bases from V and 7 bases from J, leaving 12 bases between. This CDR3 spans 13 amino acids. The CDR3, as DNA: TGCAGTGCTAGGACTAGTGGGGGCGGGGAGCTGTTTTTT. It translates to CSARTSGGGELFF.